Below, 7 T cell receptor beta chains from the same sample are listed, as sequenced in a study of shared clonotypes between healthy human individuals. The assay was immunoSEQ multiplex PCR, and TCRdb's table has in-frame clones only and misses some. The data hold a few million clones, with around 90% observed a single time. The specimen sequenced was naive CD4+ T cells sorted from blood. Regarding subset: CD45RA+ positively selected. All receptors come from a man between 18 and 29 years old in good health.

The chain uses TRBV6-1 and TRBJ2-7, with D perhaps TRBD2 (7 bases). The CDR3 runs to 14 residues. V gave up 7 bases and J gave up 3 bases, with 16 bases separating them. Germline V gene sequence: CDR1 MNHNS, CDR2 SASEGT. The CDR3 DNA sequence: TGTGCCAGCACCAAAGAGGGGGGGCTCTACGAGCAGTACTTC. It specifies CASTKEGGLYEQYF.

The chain is built from TRBV19 and TRBJ1-5; the D is unclear. The CDR3 loop spans 14 amino acids. The germline V gene has CDR1 LNHDA and CDR2 SQIVND (reference sequence). V was clipped by 3 bases and J by 3 bases, with 9 bases between them. This CDR3 reads CASSMRRDNQPQHF. As DNA, the CDR3 is TGTGCCAGTAGTATGCGGAGGGACAATCAGCCCCAGCATTTT.

As to this clone: The same CDR3 is also encoded by other DNA sequences in this sample. This sequence joins TRBV25-1 and TRBJ2-2, with 7 bases aligning to TRBD2. V lost 4 bases to trimming and J lost 5 bases; unmatched junction nucleotides: 1. CDR3 length: 13 amino acids. Germline CDR1 MGHDK, CDR2 SYGVNS. CDR3 DNA sequence: TGTGCCAGCAGTGGCGGGAGTACCGGGGAGCTGTTTTTT. It translates to CASSGGSTGELFF.

Of note for this clone: The sample has other DNA sequences that encode this CDR3 too. This chain links TRBV7-9 with TRBJ2-3, with TRBD2 identical over 9 bases. This CDR3 region has 15 residues. Germline-derived CDR1 and CDR2 are SEHNR and FQNEAQ (reference sequence). V was clipped by 0 bases and J by 3 bases; unmatched bases: 1. In DNA, the CDR3 is TGTGCCAGCAGCTTAGCTAGCGGGAGAACAGATACGCAGTATTTT. Protein sequence: CASSLASGRTDTQYF.

V and J are TRBV5-1 and TRBJ2-1; D is unclear. The CDR3 runs to 13 residues. The germline V gene has CDR1 SGHRS and CDR2 YFSETQ. Trimming shortened V by 0 bases and J by 6 bases, and 7 bases separated the two germline ends. The chain's CDR3 is CASSLERPNEQFF. In DNA, the CDR3 is TGCGCCAGCAGCTTGGAAAGGCCCAATGAGCAGTTCTTC.

The V call is TRBV5-1, the J call TRBJ2-7, with 11 bases matching TRBD2. In germline, CDR1 is SGHRS, CDR2 YFSETQ. The CDR3 is 15 residues long. The V segment lost 0 bases and the J segment 2 bases; nucleotides outside the gene matches: 1. The CDR3 DNA reads TGCGCCAGCAGCTTGGAGACTAGCGGGGCCTACGAGCAGTACTTC. This encodes CASSLETSGAYEQYF.

The chain uses TRBV6-5 and TRBJ2-1; 9 bases match TRBD1. There are 15 residues in the CDR3. From germline, CDR1 is MNHEY and CDR2 SVGAGI. With V trimmed by 4 bases and J by 8 bases, 9 bases remained unmatched. The CDR3 DNA reads as TGTGCCAGCAGTTGGGGACAGGGCTTGGTGGATGAGCAGTTCTTC. The encoded protein is CASSWGQGLVDEQFF.